The clone carrying this TCR beta chain occurred a few times. The antigen remains unidentified. V dropped 4 bases and J dropped 3 bases, with 16 bases sitting between them. The CDR3 sequence is 15 residues long. Germline CDR1 reads SNHLY; CDR2 reads FYNNEI. The data derive from a study of beta chain features in type 1 diabetes. Background on the study: Healthy donors, compared against patients, showed similar age, gender and cell yields.

Regarding the study as a whole: Naive, central memory and Treg TCRB repertoires appeared more alike in patients than in healthy donors. Among all four CD4+ subsets, Type 1 diabetes patients had TCRB CDR3s that were moderately but significantly shorter. Among type 1 diabetes patients, VDJ junctions had fewer insertions and more deletions. Whether TCRB rearrangement is influenced by HLA type was left unresolved in this analysis.

The study reverse transcribed the entire isolated RNA, so it sequenced expressed TCRB transcripts. TCRdb keeps only in-frame clones here, not all; method: immunoSEQ multiplex PCR. The top ten hold roughly 0.015% of the sample, which has 300,000 to 350,000 clones, less than 15% seen once. The sequence was collected from a woman in her late teens or twenties with type 1 diabetes. Sequenced input: naive CD4+ T cells from blood. The gene calls are TRBV2 and TRBJ2-7; D perhaps matches TRBD1 (6 bases). The CDR3 spells CASSGRQEFLYEQYF. CDR3 nucleotides: TGTGCCAGCAGTGGAAGACAGGAGTTCCTCTACGAGCAGTACTTC.